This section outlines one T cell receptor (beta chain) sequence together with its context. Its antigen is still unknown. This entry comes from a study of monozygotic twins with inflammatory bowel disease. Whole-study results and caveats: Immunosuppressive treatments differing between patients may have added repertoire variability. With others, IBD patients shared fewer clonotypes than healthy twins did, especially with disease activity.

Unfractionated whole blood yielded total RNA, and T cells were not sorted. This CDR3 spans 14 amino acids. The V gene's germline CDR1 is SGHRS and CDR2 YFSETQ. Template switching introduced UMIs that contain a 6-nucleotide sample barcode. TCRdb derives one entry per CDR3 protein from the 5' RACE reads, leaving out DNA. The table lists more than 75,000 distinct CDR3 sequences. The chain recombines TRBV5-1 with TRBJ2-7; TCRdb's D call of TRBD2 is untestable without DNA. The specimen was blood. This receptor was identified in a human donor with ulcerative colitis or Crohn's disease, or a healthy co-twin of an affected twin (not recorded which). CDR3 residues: CASSLVVAGNEQYF.